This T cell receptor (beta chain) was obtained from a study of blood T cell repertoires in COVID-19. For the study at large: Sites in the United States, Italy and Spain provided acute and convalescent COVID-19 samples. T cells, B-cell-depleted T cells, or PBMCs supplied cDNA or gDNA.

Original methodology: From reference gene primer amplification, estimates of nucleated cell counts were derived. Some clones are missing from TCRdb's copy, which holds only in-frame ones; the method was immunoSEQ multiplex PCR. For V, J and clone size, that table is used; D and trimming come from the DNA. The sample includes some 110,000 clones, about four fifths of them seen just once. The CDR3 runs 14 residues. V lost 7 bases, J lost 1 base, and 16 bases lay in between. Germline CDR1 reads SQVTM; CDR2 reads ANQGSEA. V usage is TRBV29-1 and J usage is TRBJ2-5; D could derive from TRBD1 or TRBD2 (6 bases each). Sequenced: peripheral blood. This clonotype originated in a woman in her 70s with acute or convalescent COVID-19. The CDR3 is CSGGADRTQETQYF. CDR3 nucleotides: TGCAGCGGGGGGGCGGACAGAACCCAAGAGACCCAGTACTTC.